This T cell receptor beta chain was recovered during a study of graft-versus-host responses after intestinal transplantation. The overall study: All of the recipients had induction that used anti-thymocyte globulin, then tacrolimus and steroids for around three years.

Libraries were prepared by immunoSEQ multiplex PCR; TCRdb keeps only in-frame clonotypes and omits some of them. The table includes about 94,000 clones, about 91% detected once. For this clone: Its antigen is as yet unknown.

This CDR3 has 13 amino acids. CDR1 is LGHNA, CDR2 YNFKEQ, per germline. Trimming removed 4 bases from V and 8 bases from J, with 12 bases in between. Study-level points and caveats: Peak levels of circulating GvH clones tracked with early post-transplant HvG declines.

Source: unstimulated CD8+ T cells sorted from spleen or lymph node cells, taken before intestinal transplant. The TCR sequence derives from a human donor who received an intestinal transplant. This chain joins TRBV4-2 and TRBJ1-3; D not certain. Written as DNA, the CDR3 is TGTGCCAGCAGCCCCGGGTTCTCGTACACCATATATTTT. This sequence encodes CASSPGFSYTIYF.